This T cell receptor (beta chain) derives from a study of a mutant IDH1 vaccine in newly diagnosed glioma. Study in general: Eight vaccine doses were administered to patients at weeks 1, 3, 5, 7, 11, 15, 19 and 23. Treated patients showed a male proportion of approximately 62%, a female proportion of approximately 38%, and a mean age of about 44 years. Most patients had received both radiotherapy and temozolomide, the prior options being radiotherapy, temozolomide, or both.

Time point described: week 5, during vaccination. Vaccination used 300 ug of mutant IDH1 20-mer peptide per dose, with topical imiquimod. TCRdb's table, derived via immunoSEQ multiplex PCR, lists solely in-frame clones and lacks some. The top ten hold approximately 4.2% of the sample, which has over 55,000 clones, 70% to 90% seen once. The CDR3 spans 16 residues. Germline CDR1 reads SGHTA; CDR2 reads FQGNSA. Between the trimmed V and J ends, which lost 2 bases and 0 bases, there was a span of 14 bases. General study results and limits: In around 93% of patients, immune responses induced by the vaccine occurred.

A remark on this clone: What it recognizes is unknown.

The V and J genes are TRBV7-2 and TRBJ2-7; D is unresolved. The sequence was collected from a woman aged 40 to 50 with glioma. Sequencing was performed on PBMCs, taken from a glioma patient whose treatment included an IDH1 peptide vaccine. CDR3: CASSLSPHPSSYEQYF. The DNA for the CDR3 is TGTGCCAGCAGCTTATCCCCGCATCCAAGCTCCTACGAGCAGTACTTC.